Listed below are T cell receptor beta chains from one sample, sequenced in a study of regulatory T cells in long-lasting Graves disease. One entry per CDR3 protein, called by TCRdb with MiXCR from the multiplex PCR reads. The sample lists about 460,000 distinct CDR3 sequences, around a fifth occurring once. Sequencing was performed on peripheral blood mononuclear cells (PBMCs), taken when the disease was refractory, from a patient treated with antithyroid drugs. The receptors come from a female donor with Graves disease. Both conserved end residues are part of each CDR3. The order of the fields is D gene, J gene, clone size, V gene, CDR3 DNA, CDR3 protein. A D gene is named only where the DNA matches it firmly. Clone sizes are given selectively: once, few, many, or a class where the clone is expanded.

-,TRBJ1-5,-,TRBV4-3,TGCGCCAGCAGCCAAGACCGGGGTGAGGGCAATCAGCCCCAGCATTTT,CASSQDRGEGNQPQHF
-,TRBJ2-2,-,TRBV10-3,TGTGCCTCAGCCGTGGGGGGGAACACCGGGGAGCTGTTTTTT,CASAVGGNTGELFF
TRBD2,TRBJ2-7,-,TRBV9,TGTGCCAGCAGCGTCCTAGCGGACCCTGGACTAGCGAGCGAGCAGTACTTC,CASSVLADPGLASEQYF
-,TRBJ2-1,many,TRBV11-3,TGTGCCAGCAGCCCCCGGTACATGAACAATGAGCAGTTCTTC,CASSPRYMNNEQFF
TRBD2,TRBJ2-5,-,TRBV5-1,TGCGCCAGCAGTTCCCTAGCGGGAGGGCGGCAAGAGACCCAGTACTTC,CASSSLAGGRQETQYF
-,TRBJ2-2,many,TRBV28,TGTGCCACAGGGGTAGCTGGTACCGGGGAGCTGTTTTTT,CATGVAGTGELFF
-,TRBJ2-5,few,TRBV20-1,TGCAGTGAAACCGGGGAGGGGGGAGCCGAGACCCAGTACTTC,CSETGEGGAETQYF
-,TRBJ2-7,-,TRBV5-1,TGCGCCAGCAAACTTGTCGGCGGAGCCTACGAGCAGTACTTC,CASKLVGGAYEQYF
TRBD2,TRBJ2-5,many,TRBV7-2,TGTGCCAGCAGCATGAGCGGGGTCCAAGAGACCCAGTACTTC,CASSMSGVQETQYF
TRBD2,TRBJ2-5,many,TRBV2,TGTGCCAGCAGTGAAGTACCTAGCGGGGAGACCCAGTACTTC,CASSEVPSGETQYF
-,TRBJ2-7,few,TRBV6-1,TGTGCCAGCAGGACTTTTTGGGACGCCGTCAACGAGCAGTACTTC,CASRTFWDAVNEQYF
TRBD2,TRBJ2-2,few,TRBV11-2,TGTGCCAGCAGCTCAGCGGGGACCACGGGCGGGGAGCTGTTTTTT,CASSSAGTTGGELFF
-,TRBJ2-5,-,TRBV19,TGTGCCACCCGGGACGGCGGGGTGACCCAGTACTTC,CATRDGGVTQYF
TRBD2,TRBJ2-5,few,TRBV29-1,TGCAGCGTGGCGGGACTAGCGGGGGGGCAAGGAGAGACCCAGTACTTC,CSVAGLAGGQGETQYF